One T cell receptor (beta chain) is described in this entry. CD45RO-negative, CCR7-selected cells formed the naive CD8 fraction, which excluded terminally differentiated effector memory CD45RA+ cells. The data belong to a study of shared clonotypes between healthy human individuals. V was trimmed by 3 bases and J by 1 base, leaving 11 bases between them. CDR1 is KGHSH, CDR2 LQKENI, per germline. This CDR3 is built from 15 residues. An assay was performed, and its level was deep. Sequencing was performed with immunoSEQ multiplex PCR; in TCRdb, only in-frame clones are kept and a portion is missing. Of roughly 770,000 clones detected, 90% to 97% appear once; the ten largest clones hold less than 0.25%.

Sequencing input: naive CD8+ T cells sorted from blood. This chain joins TRBV18 and TRBJ2-3; D perhaps matches TRBD1 (7 bases). The TCR sequence derives from a man aged 25-40 years in good health. The CDR3 DNA sequence: TGTGCCAGCTCACCCCCCAGGGGGGGCACAGATACGCAGTATTTT. It encodes CASSPPRGGTDTQYF.